This TCR beta chain came from a study of cytomegalovirus exposure and HLA in healthy donors. The PCR contained 60 Vbeta and 13 Jbeta primers. Some clones are missing from TCRdb's copy, which holds only in-frame ones; the method was immunoSEQ multiplex PCR. The sample carries 150,000 to 200,000 clones, 65% to 85% recorded once. V was clipped by 3 bases and J by 4 bases; unmatched bases: 9. Germline V gene lookup returns CDR1 KGHSH and CDR2 LQKENI. The CDR3 loop spans 17 amino acids. The chain carries TRBV18 and TRBJ2-1; 10 nucleotides line up with TRBD1. This TCR was sampled from a man aged 18 to 30 in good health and CMV-seronegative. Sequenced input: PBMCs. CDR3 nucleotide sequence: TGTGCCAGCTCACCTGCCACCGGGACAGGGGATTACAATGAGCAGTTCTTC. This translates into CASSPATGTGDYNEQFF.